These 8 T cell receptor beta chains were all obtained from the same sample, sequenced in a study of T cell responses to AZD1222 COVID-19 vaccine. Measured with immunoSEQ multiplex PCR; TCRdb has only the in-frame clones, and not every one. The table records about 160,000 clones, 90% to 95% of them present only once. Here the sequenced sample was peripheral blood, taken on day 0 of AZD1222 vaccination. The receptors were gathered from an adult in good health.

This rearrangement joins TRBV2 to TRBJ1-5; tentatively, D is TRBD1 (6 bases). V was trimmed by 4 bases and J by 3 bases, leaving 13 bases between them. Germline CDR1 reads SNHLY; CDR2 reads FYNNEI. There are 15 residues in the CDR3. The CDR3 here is CASSVPGQSNQPQHF. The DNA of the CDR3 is TGTGCCAGCAGTGTTCCCGGACAGTCCAATCAGCCCCAGCATTTT.

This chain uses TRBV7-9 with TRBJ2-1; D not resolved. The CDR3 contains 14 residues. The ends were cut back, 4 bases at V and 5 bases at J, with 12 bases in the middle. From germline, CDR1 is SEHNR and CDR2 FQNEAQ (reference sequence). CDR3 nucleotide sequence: TGTGCCAGCAGCTCGCTGGCCCAGGACAATGAGCAGTTCTTC. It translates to CASSSLAQDNEQFF.

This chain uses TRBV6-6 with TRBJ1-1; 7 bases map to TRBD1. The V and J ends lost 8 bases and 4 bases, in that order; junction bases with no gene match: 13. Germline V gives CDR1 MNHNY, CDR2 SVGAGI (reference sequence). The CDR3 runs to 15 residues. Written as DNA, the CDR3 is TGTGCCAGCGCGAGGGACAGAACGGGGGTCACTGAAGCTTTCTTT. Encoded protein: CASARDRTGVTEAFF.

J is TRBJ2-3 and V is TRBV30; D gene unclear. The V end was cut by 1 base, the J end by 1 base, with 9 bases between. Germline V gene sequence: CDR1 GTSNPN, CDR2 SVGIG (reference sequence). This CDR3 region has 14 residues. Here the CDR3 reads CAWSDVSGTDTQYF. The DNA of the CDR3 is TGTGCCTGGAGTGATGTGTCAGGCACAGATACGCAGTATTTT.

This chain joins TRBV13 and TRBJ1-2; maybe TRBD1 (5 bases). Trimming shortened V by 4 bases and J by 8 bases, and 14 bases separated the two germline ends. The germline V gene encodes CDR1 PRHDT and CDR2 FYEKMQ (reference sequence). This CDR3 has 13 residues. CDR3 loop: CASSWRAGPGYTF. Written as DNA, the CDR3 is TGTGCCAGCAGCTGGAGGGCAGGGCCCGGCTACACCTTC. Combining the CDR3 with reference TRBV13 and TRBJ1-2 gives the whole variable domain AAGVIQSPRHLIKEKRETATLKCYPIPRHDTVYWYQQGPGQDPQFLISFYEKMQSDKGSIPDRFSAQQFSDYHSELNMSSLELGDSALYFCASSWRAGPGYTFGSGTRLTVV.

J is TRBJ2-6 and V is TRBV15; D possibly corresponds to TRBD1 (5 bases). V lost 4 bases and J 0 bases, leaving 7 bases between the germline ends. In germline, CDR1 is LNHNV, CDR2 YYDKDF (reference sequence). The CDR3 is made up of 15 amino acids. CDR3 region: CATSIGVSGANVLTF. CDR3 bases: TGTGCCACCAGCATAGGGGTCTCTGGGGCCAACGTCCTGACTTTC. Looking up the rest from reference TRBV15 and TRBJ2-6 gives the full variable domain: DAMVIQNPRYQVTQFGKPVTLSCSQTLNHNVMYWYQQKSSQAPKLLFHYYDKDFNNEADTPDNFQSRRPNTSFCFLDIRSPGLGDTAMYLCATSIGVSGANVLTFGAGSRLTVL.

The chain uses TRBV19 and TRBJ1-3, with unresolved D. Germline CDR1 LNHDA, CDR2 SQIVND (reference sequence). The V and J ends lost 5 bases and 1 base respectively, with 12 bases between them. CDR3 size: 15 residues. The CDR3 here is CASSLNVGSGNTIYF. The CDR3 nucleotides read TGTGCCAGTAGTCTTAACGTAGGGTCTGGAAACACCATATATTTT.

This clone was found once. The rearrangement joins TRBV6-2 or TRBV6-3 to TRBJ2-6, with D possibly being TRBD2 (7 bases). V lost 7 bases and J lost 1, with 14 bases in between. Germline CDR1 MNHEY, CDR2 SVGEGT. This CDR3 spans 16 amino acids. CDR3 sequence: CASTPAGASGANVLTF. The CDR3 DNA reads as TGTGCCAGCACCCCGGCGGGGGCATCTGGGGCCAACGTCCTGACTTTC.